The clone carrying this T cell receptor (beta chain) was detected many times. The data derive from a study of early T cells in non-severe SARS-CoV-2 infection. Overall study context: Sequencing of bulk RNA from unsorted whole blood was done, without chain pairing.

TCRdb ran MiXCR on the 5' RACE reads and lists one entry per CDR3 protein. Among some 24,000 distinct CDR3 sequences, 4.3% were seen once, and the ten largest hold 15% to 19%. The V and J ends lost 3 bases and 7 bases, in that order; junction bases with no gene match: 2. The CDR3 runs to 14 residues. Germline V gives CDR1 SGHAT, CDR2 FQNNGV. Source material: whole blood. This TCR was sampled from an adult who was a healthcare worker with PCR-confirmed SARS-CoV-2 infection or an uninfected control (not recorded which). This sequence joins TRBV11-2 and TRBJ2-1; 11 nucleotides line up with TRBD2. Here the CDR3 reads CASSFRTSGNEQFF. In nucleotides, the CDR3 is TGTGCCAGCAGCTTTAGGACTAGCGGGAATGAGCAGTTCTTC.